The T cell receptor (beta chain) described here comes from a study of T cells after yellow fever vaccination. Study-wide background: Any fraction with a low cell number was prepared using SMART-Seq v4 Ultra Low Input.

This clonotype has a handful of counts. The germline CDR1 and CDR2 sequences are SEHNR and FQNEAQ (reference sequence). Trimming pared 0 bases from V and 1 base from J, leaving 12 bases between. The CDR3 totals 17 residues. A process of 5'RACE template switching, which added a universal primer site and UMIs, was used to make TCR cDNA. Each CDR3 protein gets one entry after TCRdb re-called the 5' RACE reads with MiXCR. The repertoire holds 500,000 to 550,000 distinct CDR3 sequences, with less than 25% as singletons. The receptor was isolated from a young man who received the YFV17D yellow fever vaccine. The gene calls are TRBV7-9 and TRBJ2-2, with D tentatively TRBD1 (7 bases). Sequencing was performed on PBMCs, taken approximately 22 days after the first yellow fever vaccination. CDR3 nucleotides: TGTGCCAGCAGCTTAGCTTGGGGGGACAGGAACACCGGGGAGCTGTTTTTT. Protein sequence: CASSLAWGDRNTGELFF. Full variable domain (remainder filled in from reference TRBV7-9 and TRBJ2-2): DTGVSQNPRHKITKRGQNVTFRCDPISEHNRLYWYRQTLGQGPEFLTYFQNEAQLEKSRLLSDRFSAERPKGSFSTLEIQRTEQGDSAMYLCASSLAWGDRNTGELFFGEGSRLTVL.